These 8 T cell receptor beta chains originate from one sample sequenced in a study of blood T cell repertoires in COVID-19. TCRdb keeps only in-frame clones here, not all; method: immunoSEQ multiplex PCR. The data show approximately 200,000 clones, roughly nine tenths seen once. What was sequenced was peripheral blood. The receptors stem from a man in his sixties or seventies with acute or convalescent COVID-19.

The chain uses TRBV18 and TRBJ2-3; D is unresolved. Germline V gene lookup returns CDR1 KGHSH and CDR2 LQKENI. CDR3 length: 15 amino acids. The V end lost 5 bases, the J end lost 0 bases, and 12 bases lay between the germline ends. The CDR3 sequence: CASSTTSSSTDTQYF. The CDR3 DNA is TGTGCCAGCTCAACCACTTCATCTAGCACAGATACGCAGTATTTT.

This clone is a singleton in its sample. The chain recombines TRBV3-1 (or the pseudogene TRBV3-2) with TRBJ2-3, with a weak D call TRBD2 (6 bases). V was pared by 4 bases and J by 2 bases, with 13 bases between. The CDR3 consists of 15 residues. Per the germline V gene, CDR1 is LGHDT and CDR2 is YNNKEL (reference sequence). Written as DNA, the CDR3 is TGTGCCAGCAGCCGTACTTGGGACTCCACAGATACGCAGTATTTT. Its translation: CASSRTWDSTDTQYF.

V gene TRBV11-2 combines with J gene TRBJ2-5, with 7 positions matching TRBD2. Looked up from germline, CDR1 is SGHAT and CDR2 is FQNNGV. Unmatched junction bases numbered 9, after V lost 0 bases and J lost 5 bases. This CDR3 is built from 16 residues. The DNA of the CDR3 is TGTGCCAGCAGCTTAGATTGGGGGAGGGCCGGGGAGACCCAGTACTTC. Protein: CASSLDWGRAGETQYF.

Note on this clone: Germline is not matched at one junction end, which may reflect a read error. This chain joins TRBV6-5 and TRBJ1-5, with 8 bases identical to TRBD1. The CDR3 length is 15 residues. Germline lookup yields CDR1 MNHEY and CDR2 SVGAGI. In DNA, the CDR3 is TGTGCCAGCAGACCCGGACAGGGCTCGGGACAGCTCCAGCATTTT. It translates to CASRPGQGSGQLQHF.

The rearrangement uses TRBV19 and TRBJ1-5, with 9 bases lining up with TRBD1. The CDR3 runs 15 residues. Germline values: CDR1 LNHDA, CDR2 SQIVND (reference sequence). Trimming cost V 9 bases and J 2 bases; bases outside gene matches: 8. CDR3: CASQQRTGGNQPQHF. CDR3 sequence (DNA): TGTGCCAGCCAACAGCGGACAGGGGGCAATCAGCCCCAGCATTTT.

This clone was seen more than once but under ten times. The chain carries TRBV6-5 and TRBJ1-6, with D possibly TRBD1 on 5 matching bases. Trimming removed 0 bases at V and 6 bases at J, with 9 bases between. CDR1 and CDR2 (germline): MNHEY, SVGAGI. The CDR3 covers 15 residues. The CDR3 DNA reads TGTGCCAGCAGTTACTCAGGGGCCTCTAATTCACCCCTCCACTTT. Protein: CASSYSGASNSPLHF.

In regard to this clone: The junction shows a germline mismatch at one end, possibly a read error. The chain links TRBV24-1 to TRBJ1-5; D not certain. The CDR3 extends over 12 amino acids. Per the germline V gene, CDR1 is KGHDR and CDR2 is SFDVKD. The CDR3 loop reads CATSDSHQPQHF. CDR3 coding DNA: TGTGCCACCAGTGATAGCCATCAGCCCCAGCATTTT.

The gene calls are TRBV15 and TRBJ2-1; TRBD1 aligns across 8 bases. V lost 2 bases to trimming and J lost 3 bases; unmatched junction nucleotides: 12. Per germline, CDR1 LNHNV and CDR2 YYDKDF (reference sequence). The CDR3 extends over 18 amino acids. CDR3 sequence reads: CATSRRVGQGSGYNEQFF. The CDR3 nucleotides read TGTGCCACCAGCAGACGCGTCGGACAGGGTTCAGGCTACAATGAGCAGTTCTTC.